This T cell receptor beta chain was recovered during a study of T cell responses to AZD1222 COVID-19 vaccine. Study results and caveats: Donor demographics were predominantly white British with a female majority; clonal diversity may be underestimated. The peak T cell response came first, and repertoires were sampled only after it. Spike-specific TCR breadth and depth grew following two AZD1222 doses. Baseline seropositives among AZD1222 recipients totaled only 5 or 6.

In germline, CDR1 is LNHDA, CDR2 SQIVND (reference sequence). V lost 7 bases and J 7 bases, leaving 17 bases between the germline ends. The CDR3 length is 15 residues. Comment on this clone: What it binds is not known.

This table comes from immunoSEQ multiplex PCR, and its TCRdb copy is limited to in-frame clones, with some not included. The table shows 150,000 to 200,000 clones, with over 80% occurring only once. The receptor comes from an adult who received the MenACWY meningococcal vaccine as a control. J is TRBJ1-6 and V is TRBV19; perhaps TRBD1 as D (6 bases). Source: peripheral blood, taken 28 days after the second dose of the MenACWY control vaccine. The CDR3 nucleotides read TGTGCCAGTACCAAGGGACATGGGCAGAATTCACCCCTCCACTTT. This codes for CASTKGHGQNSPLHF.